These 21 T cell receptor beta chains were sequenced from one sample in a study of patients and donors after allogeneic stem cell transplantation. TCRdb re-derived calls from the RT-PCR reads in MiXCR, one entry per CDR3 protein. The repertoire holds about 96,000 distinct CDR3 sequences, with 40% to 60% as singletons. The sample consisted of blood, either unsorted or a sorted T cell fraction (not recorded which). These receptors were taken from a human donor who was either an allogeneic HSCT recipient or a stem cell or donor lymphocyte infusion donor (not recorded which). It is not recorded whose cells these are; they may come from a transplant donor.

The chain combines TRBV7-3 with TRBJ2-2, with no clear D. Trimming took 3 bases from V and 2 from J, leaving 13 bases between them. The CDR3 loop spans 16 amino acids. Germline CDR1 reads SGHTA; CDR2 reads FQGTGA. The CDR3 coding sequence is TGTGCCAGCAGCTTGCGGACGGCCCTAAACACCGGGGAGCTGTTTTTT. It yields the protein CASSLRTALNTGELFF.

This clonotype came up a few times. The genes are TRBV20-1 and TRBJ1-1, with a tentative D call TRBD1 (5 bases). CDR1 is DFQATT, CDR2 SNEGSKA, per germline (reference sequence). The germline V and J ends were trimmed by 0 bases and 0 bases, with 17 bases remaining between them. This CDR3 region has 17 residues. CDR3 nucleotide sequence: TGCAGTGCTAGAGACCCCTCGGACACACACATGAACACTGAAGCTTTCTTT. Translated: CSARDPSDTHMNTEAFF.

V and J are TRBV6-4 and TRBJ1-1; D ambiguous. The germline CDR1 and CDR2 sequences are MRHNA and SNTAGT. This CDR3 region has 10 residues. The V gene lost 2 bases and the J gene lost 5 bases, with 0 bases spanning the gap. In DNA form, the CDR3 reads TGTGCCAGCAGTGACACTGAAGCTTTCTTT. Amino acid sequence: CASSDTEAFF.

The V gene is TRBV4-1, the J gene TRBJ1-1; D not resolved. Germline V gene data show CDR1 as MGHRA and CDR2 as YSYEKL. CDR3 length: 19 residues. V was shortened by 0 bases and J by 3 bases, with 23 bases between the two germline ends. CDR3 sequence: CASSQDRPSIPLLYTEAFF. Here the CDR3 DNA reads TGCGCCAGCAGCCAAGATCGCCCCTCTATCCCCCTCCTTTACACTGAAGCTTTCTTT.

For the CDR3, the DNA is TGTGCCAGCAGCCCCCTAGCTCGCACAGATACGCAGTATTTT. As protein: CASSPLARTDTQYF. This sequence joins TRBV11-2 and TRBJ2-3, with D possibly being TRBD2 (5 bases). The CDR3 length is 14 residues. Germline V gene lookup returns CDR1 SGHAT and CDR2 FQNNGV. V gave up 5 bases and J gave up 1 base, with 10 bases separating them.

This clonotype was seen only a few times. The chain joins TRBV12-3 or TRBV12-4 to TRBJ1-5, with 9 positions matching TRBD1. This CDR3 spans 16 amino acids. V lost 6 bases and J lost 4; bases outside the gene matches: 10. This CDR3 reads CASRPGQGFPNQPQHF. The DNA of the CDR3 is TGTGCCAGCAGACCGGGACAGGGTTTTCCAAATCAGCCCCAGCATTTT.

The rearrangement joins TRBV21-1 to TRBJ1-1. TRBV21-1 has pseudogene status. This CDR3 region has 13 residues. The CDR3 loop reads CASGARLNTEAFF. As DNA, the CDR3 is TGTGCCAGCGGGGCCCGGTTGAACACTGAAGCTTTCTTT.

This clonotype was observed a single time. This chain uses TRBV21-1 with TRBJ1-1; the table's TRBD1 call for D was not verified on the DNA. TRBV21-1 is recorded as a pseudogene. The CDR3 has 15 residues. This CDR3 reads CASSTWDTPNTEAFF. In DNA form, the CDR3 reads TGTGCCAGCAGCACATGGGACACCCCGAACACTGAAGCTTTCTTT.

This chain links TRBV13 with TRBJ1-4; tentative D call: TRBD1 (6 bases). The CDR3 contains 14 residues. Germline V gene data show CDR1 as PRHDT and CDR2 as FYEKMQ (reference sequence). With 2 bases removed from V and 8 bases from J, the gap between germline ends came to 12 bases. CDR3 in DNA: TGTGCCAGCAGCTTACGAGGGGGAGAAGAAAAACTGTTTTTT. As protein: CASSLRGGEEKLFF. Complete variable domain (other parts from reference TRBV13 and TRBJ1-4): AAGVIQSPRHLIKEKRETATLKCYPIPRHDTVYWYQQGPGQDPQFLISFYEKMQSDKGSIPDRFSAQQFSDYHSELNMSSLELGDSALYFCASSLRGGEEKLFFGSGTQLSVL.

This chain connects TRBV12-3 or TRBV12-4 to TRBJ1-5; 7 nucleotides match TRBD1. V gave up 3 bases and J gave up 4 bases; unmatched junction bases: 6. The CDR3 has 15 amino acids. DNA for the CDR3: TGTGCCAGCAGTTTCTGGGACAGAAAAAATCAGCCCCAGCATTTT. Protein product: CASSFWDRKNQPQHF.

The chain uses TRBV20-1 and TRBJ1-1, with D uncertain. Germline V lookup: CDR1 DFQATT, CDR2 SNEGSKA (reference sequence). Between the trimmed V and J ends, which lost 4 bases and 11 bases, there was a span of 14 bases. This CDR3 region has 11 residues. CDR3 amino acids: CSATETPGAFF. CDR3 DNA sequence: TGCAGTGCTACCGAAACCCCGGGGGCTTTCTTT.

This chain uses TRBV6-2 or TRBV6-3 with TRBJ2-7, with TRBD2 matching over 14 bases. The CDR3 extends over 17 amino acids. Germline CDR1 and CDR2: MNHEY and SVGEGT. V lost 6 bases to trimming and J lost 5 bases; unmatched junction nucleotides: 12. CDR3 bases: TGTGCCAGCAGCCGAACCGGGACTAGCGGGAGTAGGGACGAGCAGTACTTC. Translating it yields CASSRTGTSGSRDEQYF.

The genes are TRBV14 and TRBJ1-1; 7 nucleotides match TRBD1. The germline gives CDR1 SGHDN, CDR2 FVKESK. The ends lost 5 bases at V and 0 bases at J; junction bases unmatched: 6. The CDR3 covers 15 residues. The CDR3 region has the DNA TGTGCCAGCAGCGTGGACAGGATCATGAACACTGAAGCTTTCTTT. This translates into CASSVDRIMNTEAFF.

The V and J genes are TRBV6-1 and TRBJ1-5; TRBD1 matches 9 bases. This CDR3 region has 13 residues. Germline lookup yields CDR1 MNHNS and CDR2 SASEGT. J lost 6 bases, V lost 6 bases, and 3 bases had no gene match. CDR3: CASRIQGAQPQHF. DNA for the CDR3: TGTGCCAGCAGAATACAGGGGGCTCAGCCCCAGCATTTT.

The J gene is TRBJ2-1, the V gene TRBV7-9; D is ambiguous. V shed 7 bases and J shed 10 bases, with 20 bases lying between them. The CDR3 runs 14 residues. The V gene's germline CDR1 is SEHNR and CDR2 FQNEAQ (reference sequence). The DNA of the CDR3 is TGTGCCAGCACCTATTACAGCGATCCTGGGGAGCAGTTCTTC. Protein product: CASTYYSDPGEQFF.

This clonotype has more than one count but fewer than ten. The gene calls are TRBV6-5 and TRBJ1-3; D remains ambiguous. Trimming stripped 0 bases from V and 0 bases from J, with 9 bases between. This CDR3 has 16 amino acids. Germline lookup yields CDR1 MNHEY and CDR2 SVGAGI. The CDR3 loop is CASSYSEMSSGNTIYF. CDR3 bases: TGTGCCAGCAGTTACTCCGAAATGAGCTCTGGAAACACCATATATTTT.

This clonotype was seen only a few times. The rearrangement uses TRBV12-3 or TRBV12-4 and TRBJ1-4; TRBD1 matches at 10 bases. Trimming removed 6 bases from V and 7 bases from J; junction bases left unmatched: 2. The CDR3 totals 13 residues. In nucleotides, the CDR3 is TGTGCCAGCAGGGGACAGGGGATTGAAAAACTGTTTTTT. It codes for CASRGQGIEKLFF.

J is TRBJ1-1 and V is TRBV20-1; 7 nucleotides align to TRBD1. Germline CDR1 is DFQATT and CDR2 is SNEGSKA (reference sequence). This CDR3 has 12 residues. The V gene end was trimmed by 4 bases and the J gene end by 4 bases; junction bases not matched to a gene: 3. The DNA for the CDR3 is TGCAGTGCTAAAGCAGGGGGCACTGAAGCTTTCTTT. This sequence encodes CSAKAGGTEAFF.

This clonotype was seen at least ten times. This rearrangement joins TRBV7-2 to TRBJ1-5, with unresolved D. The CDR3 contains 12 residues. The V end lost 6 bases, the J end lost 6 bases, and 9 bases lay between the germline ends. Germline V CDR1 and CDR2: SGHTA, FQGNSA. DNA for the CDR3: TGTGCCAGCAGTTTACTGGGTCAGCCCCAGCATTTT. Amino acids: CASSLLGQPQHF.

This clonotype showed up just a few times. The chain has TRBV6-5 and TRBJ1-4; 7 bases are shared with TRBD1. There are 17 residues in the CDR3. In germline, CDR1 is MNHEY, CDR2 SVGAGI. After removal of 5 bases from V and 0 bases from J, the junction contained 9 bases not matched to a gene. The CDR3 spells CASSRTGISATNEKLFF. The CDR3 coding sequence is TGTGCCAGCAGTCGGACAGGAATATCGGCAACTAATGAAAAACTGTTTTTT.

The V gene is TRBV16, the J gene TRBJ1-2; D is perhaps TRBD1 (6 bases). There are 15 residues in the CDR3. V was cut by 3 bases and J by 5 bases, with 16 bases left in between. Germline V gene sequence: CDR1 KGHSY, CDR2 FQNENV. This chain's CDR3 is CASSHPNSGDYGYTF. CDR3 DNA sequence: TGTGCCAGCAGCCATCCAAATTCAGGGGATTATGGCTACACCTTC.